This entry describes one TCR beta chain. Its target is not known. Germline V gene sequence: CDR1 WSHSY, CDR2 SAAADI. The V gene lost 4 bases and the J gene lost 7 bases, with 14 bases spanning the gap. The CDR3 is 14 amino acids. Each adjacent lung sample was taken at least 2 cm from the tumor margin and was free of atypia. The sample originates from a study of T cells in localized non-small cell lung cancer. Assay used: immunoSEQ multiplex PCR; TCRdb lists only in-frame clones, some missing. The data contain just under 6,500 clones, about 15% of them singletons. Study-level findings and limits: Adjacent uninvolved lung had the highest clonality, suggesting focused antigen responses. Elevated circulating T cell density in blood was associated with longer overall survival. In adjacent lung appeared a median approximately 61 of the top 100 tumor clones.

The chain has TRBV10-2 and TRBJ2-1; D not certain. The receptor comes from a male donor older than 55 with stage II squamous cell lung carcinoma. The sequenced sample was normal lung tissue next to the tumor, obtained before any cancer treatment. The CDR3 sequence is CASSVGQVGNEQFF. The CDR3 nucleotides read TGCGCCAGCAGTGTGGGCCAGGTGGGGAATGAGCAGTTCTTC.